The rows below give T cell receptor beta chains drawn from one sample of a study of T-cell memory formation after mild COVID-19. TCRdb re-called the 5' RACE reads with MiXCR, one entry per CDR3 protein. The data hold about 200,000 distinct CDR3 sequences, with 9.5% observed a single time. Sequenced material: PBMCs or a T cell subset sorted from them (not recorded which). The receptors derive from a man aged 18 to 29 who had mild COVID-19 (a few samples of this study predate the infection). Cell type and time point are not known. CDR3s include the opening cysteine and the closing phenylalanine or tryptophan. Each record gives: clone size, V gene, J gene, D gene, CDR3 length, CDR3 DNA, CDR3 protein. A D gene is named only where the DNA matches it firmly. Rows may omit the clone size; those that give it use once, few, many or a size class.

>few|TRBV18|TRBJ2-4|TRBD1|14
TGTGCCAGCTCCACAGGACAGGAAAAAAACATTCAGTACTTC
CASSTGQEKNIQYF
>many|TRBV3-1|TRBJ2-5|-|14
TGTGCCAGCAGTCCGGGAGAAGGGTTAGAGACCCAGTACTTC
CASSPGEGLETQYF
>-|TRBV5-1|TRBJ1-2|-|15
TGCGCCAGCAGCTACGCCGCGACAGGCAACTATGGCTACACCTTC
CASSYAATGNYGYTF
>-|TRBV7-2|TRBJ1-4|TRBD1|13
TGTGCCAGCAGCCCAGGACAGGGGGGAAAACTGTTTTTT
CASSPGQGGKLFF
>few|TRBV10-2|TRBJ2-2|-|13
TGCGCCAGCAGCCCAGGGTCCGCCGGGGAGCTGTTTTTT
CASSPGSAGELFF
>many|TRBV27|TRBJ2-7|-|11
TGTGCCAGCAGTGCAAAGTACGAGCAGTACTTC
CASSAKYEQYF
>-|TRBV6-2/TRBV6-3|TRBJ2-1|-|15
TGTGCCAGCAGCGGACAGCGTAGCTCCTACAATGAGCAGTTCTTC
CASSGQRSSYNEQFF
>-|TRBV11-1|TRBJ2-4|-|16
TGTGCCAGCAGCCCCCTGCTGAGGGGAGCCAAAAACATTCAGTACTTC
CASSPLLRGAKNIQYF
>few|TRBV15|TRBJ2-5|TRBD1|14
TGTGCCACCAGCAGAGACAGGGGGCGAGAGACCCAGTACTTC
CATSRDRGRETQYF
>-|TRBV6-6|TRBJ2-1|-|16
TGTGCCAGCAGTTACCGCCGTCACCTCGGGGATAATGAGCAGTTCTTC
CASSYRRHLGDNEQFF
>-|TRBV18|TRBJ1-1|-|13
TGTGCCAGCTCCCCAATCGGTAACACTGAAGCTTTCTTT
CASSPIGNTEAFF
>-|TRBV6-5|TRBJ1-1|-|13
TGTGCCAGCAGGCGTACCTGGGGCACTGAAGCTTTCTTT
CASRRTWGTEAFF
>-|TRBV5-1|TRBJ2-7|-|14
TGCGCCAGCAGCTTGTCAGGAGGAAACTACGAGCAGTACTTC
CASSLSGGNYEQYF
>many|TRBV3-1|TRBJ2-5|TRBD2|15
TGTGCCAGCAGCCACAGCGGGGGGTACCAAGAGACCCAGTACTTC
CASSHSGGYQETQYF
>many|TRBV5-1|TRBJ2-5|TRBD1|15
TGCGCCAGCAGCCCGGGGCAGGGGGTTCAAGAGACCCAGTACTTC
CASSPGQGVQETQYF
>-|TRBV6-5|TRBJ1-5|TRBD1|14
TGTGCCAGCAGATTGACAGGGAGAGGTCAGCCCCAGCATTTT
CASRLTGRGQPQHF
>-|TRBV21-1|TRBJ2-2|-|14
TGTGCCAGCAGCACCAGGGGGCTCACCGGGGAGCTGTTTTTT
CASSTRGLTGELFF
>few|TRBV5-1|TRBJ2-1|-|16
TGCGCCAGCAGCTTGGAGCGGGCCCCTCGTTACAATGAGCAGTTCTTC
CASSLERAPRYNEQFF
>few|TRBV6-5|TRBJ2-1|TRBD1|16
TGTGCCAGCAGTTACTCCGGGACAGGGCACTACAATGAGCAGTTCTTC
CASSYSGTGHYNEQFF
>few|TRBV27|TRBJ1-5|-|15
TGTGCCAGCAGTTTGCAGAACTCTGGCAATCAGCCCCAGCATTTT
CASSLQNSGNQPQHF
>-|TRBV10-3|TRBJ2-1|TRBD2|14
TGTGCAATAGGGGCTAGCGGGGGCCTCCAGGAGCAGTTCTTC
CAIGASGGLQEQFF
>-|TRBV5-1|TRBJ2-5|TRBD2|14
TGCGCCAGCAGCTCTAGCGGGGGGGCAGAGACCCAGTACTTC
CASSSSGGAETQYF
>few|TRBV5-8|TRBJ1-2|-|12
TGTGCCAGCAGCTGGGAGTATGGAGGCTACACCTTC
CASSWEYGGYTF
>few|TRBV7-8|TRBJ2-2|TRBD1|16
TGTGCCAGCAGCCACCGGGACAGGGTGAACACCGGGGAGCTGTTTTTT
CASSHRDRVNTGELFF
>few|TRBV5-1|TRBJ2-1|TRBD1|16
TGCGCCAGCAGCCACCGCCCGGGACAGGGGTACAATGAGCAGTTCTTC
CASSHRPGQGYNEQFF
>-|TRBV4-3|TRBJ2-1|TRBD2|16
TGCGCCAGCAGCCAAGTCCCGTCTAGCGGGGACAATGAGCAGTTCTTC
CASSQVPSSGDNEQFF
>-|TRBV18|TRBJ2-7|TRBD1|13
TGTGCCAGTACCCGACAGGGGAGCGACGAGCAGTACTTC
CASTRQGSDEQYF
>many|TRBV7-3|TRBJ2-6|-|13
TGTGCCAGTGCGTTGGCGGGGGCCAACGTCCTGACTTTC
CASALAGANVLTF
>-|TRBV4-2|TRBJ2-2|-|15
TGTGCCAGCAGCCAAGGTTACAGGGCCACCGGGGAGCTGTTTTTT
CASSQGYRATGELFF
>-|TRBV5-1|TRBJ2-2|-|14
TGCGCCAGCAGCCTGGGACTCTTGGCCGGGGAGCTGTTTTTT
CASSLGLLAGELFF
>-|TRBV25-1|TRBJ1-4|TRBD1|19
TGTGCCAGCAGTGGTCACAGGGGAGCCTTAATTGCAACTAATGAAAAACTGTTTTTT
CASSGHRGALIATNEKLFF
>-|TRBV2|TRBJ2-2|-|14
TGTGCCAGCAGTGAAGCCGAGGCTTCCGGGGAGCTGTTTTTT
CASSEAEASGELFF
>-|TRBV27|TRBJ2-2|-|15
TGTGCCAGCAGTTTCTTGGTCTTCGGTGGCGGGGAGCTGTTTTTT
CASSFLVFGGGELFF
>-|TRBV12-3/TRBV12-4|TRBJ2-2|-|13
TGTGCCACCCCTACCAGGGGGGCCGGGGAGCTGTTTTTT
CATPTRGAGELFF
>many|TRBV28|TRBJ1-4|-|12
TGTGCCAGCAGCCGCAGTGGTGAAAAACTGTTTTTT
CASSRSGEKLFF
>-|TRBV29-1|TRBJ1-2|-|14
TGCAGCGCATCGGTCGGGGGGACTAACTATGGCTACACCTTC
CSASVGGTNYGYTF
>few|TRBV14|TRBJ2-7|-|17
TGTGCCAGCAGCCACACCCCTTGGCCCACTCCGACCTACGAGCAGTACTTC
CASSHTPWPTPTYEQYF
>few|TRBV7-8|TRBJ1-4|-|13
TGTGCCAGCAGCTTTACAGACTATGAAAAACTGTTTTTT
CASSFTDYEKLFF
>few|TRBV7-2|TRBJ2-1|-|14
TGTGCCAGCTTTTGGCCAGGGAAATACAATGAGCAGTTCTTC
CASFWPGKYNEQFF
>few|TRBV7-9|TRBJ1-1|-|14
TGTGCCAGCAGCTACCCCCGGACGAACACTGAAGCTTTCTTT
CASSYPRTNTEAFF